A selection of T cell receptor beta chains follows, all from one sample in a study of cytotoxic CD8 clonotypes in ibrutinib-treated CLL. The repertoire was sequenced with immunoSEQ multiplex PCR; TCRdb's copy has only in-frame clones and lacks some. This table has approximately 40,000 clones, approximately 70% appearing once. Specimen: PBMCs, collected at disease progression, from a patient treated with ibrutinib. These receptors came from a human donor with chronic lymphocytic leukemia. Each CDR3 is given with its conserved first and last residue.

cdr3_aa: CASSLLEAYEQYF
v_call: TRBV5-6

cdr3_aa: CASSLISGYNEQFF
v_call: TRBV5-6

cdr3_aa: CASSPTNPREQYF
v_call: TRBV10-2

cdr3_aa: CASSAEGRESPDTQYF
v_call: TRBV11-2

cdr3_aa: CASSDLADTQYF
v_call: TRBV5-6

cdr3_aa: CASSRERGAGFYGYTF
v_call: TRBV7-9

cdr3_aa: CASSQDRGRETQYF
v_call: TRBV4-2

cdr3_aa: CASSFLRGPPPQETQYF
v_call: TRBV28

cdr3_aa: CASSLRQAAFF
v_call: TRBV28

cdr3_aa: CASSEMRGGQETQYF
v_call: TRBV6-1

cdr3_aa: CSAAGDTF
v_call: TRBV20-1

cdr3_aa: CAISVGPRYGYTF
v_call: TRBV10-3

cdr3_aa: CASSLTLTGADTQYF
v_call: TRBV7-9

cdr3_aa: CASSFGLAGLTDTQYF
v_call: TRBV5-1

cdr3_aa: CAGTRGTANTEAFF
v_call: TRBV28

cdr3_aa: CASSPPGGNEQYF
v_call: TRBV5-4

cdr3_aa: CASSLAGAGKQYF
v_call: TRBV5-6

cdr3_aa: CARSFSRGGTEAFF
v_call: TRBV5-3

cdr3_aa: CASSYGNTIYF
v_call: TRBV5-1

cdr3_aa: CASSSGQGAWGANVLTF
v_call: TRBV28

cdr3_aa: CASSSQGNGYTF
v_call: TRBV28

cdr3_aa: CASSSPTGELFF
v_call: TRBV11-3

cdr3_aa: CASSLGDSFNEKLFF
v_call: TRBV5-1

cdr3_aa: CASSASGGLNEQFF
v_call: TRBV11-1

cdr3_aa: CASSVDRATEAFF
v_call: TRBV9

cdr3_aa: CASSLDAGRGETQYF
v_call: TRBV7-9

cdr3_aa: CASSIGAENTEAFF
v_call: TRBV19

cdr3_aa: CASSSGTGEDEQFF
v_call: TRBV19

cdr3_aa: CASSLMGQGRRETQYF
v_call: TRBV5-1

cdr3_aa: CASSLRESNQPQHF
v_call: TRBV5-5

cdr3_aa: CASSLGRGLAGEQFF
v_call: TRBV11-2

cdr3_aa: CASSPLRGSGGYTF
v_call: TRBV11-2

cdr3_aa: CASEKGNTEAFF
v_call: TRBV7-9

cdr3_aa: CASSATYRTDTQYF
v_call: TRBV9

cdr3_aa: CASSWGGENTEAFF
v_call: TRBV5-4

cdr3_aa: CASRQATISSYNEQFF
v_call: TRBV5-1

cdr3_aa: CASSFPQNTEAFF
v_call: TRBV5-4

cdr3_aa: CASRQRVGSYEQYF
v_call: TRBV6-1

cdr3_aa: CASAIPYSSNEQFF
v_call: TRBV7-8

cdr3_aa: CASSSITVVELFF
v_call: TRBV5-6